A selection of T cell receptor beta chains follows, all from one sample in a study of blood T cell repertoires in COVID-19. This table comes from immunoSEQ multiplex PCR, and its TCRdb copy is limited to in-frame clones, with some not included. This sample has around 200,000 clones, with about 86% found just once. Material for sequencing was peripheral blood. The receptors originated from a middle-aged man with active or convalescent COVID-19. The CDR3 runs from the conserved cysteine through the conserved F or W. The D gene is left open where the match is weak. Clone sizes are given selectively: once, few, many, or a class where the clone is expanded.

cdr3_nt cdr3_aa v_call d_call clone_size j_call
TGTGCCAGCTCACCTAGACAGGGAAGGTCGACTGAAGCTTTCTTT CASSPRQGRSTEAFF TRBV18 TRBD1 NA TRBJ1-1
TGTGCCAGCAGCCCAAGGACAGGGTTCCCCTATGGCTACACCTTC CASSPRTGFPYGYTF TRBV9 TRBD1 once TRBJ1-2
TGTGCCAGCAGTTACGGGACTAGCGGGGGGGTTAGGGATGAGCAGTTCTTC CASSYGTSGGVRDEQFF TRBV6-2/TRBV6-3 TRBD2 many TRBJ2-1
TGTGCCAGCAGGGGACAGGGGAGGGGAGCCGAGGAGGGCTACACCTTC CASRGQGRGAEEGYTF TRBV7-9 TRBD1 NA TRBJ1-2
TGTGCCAGCAGTTCCGGACAGTTAGGCTATGGCTACACCTTC CASSSGQLGYGYTF TRBV5-4 NA NA TRBJ1-2
TGTGCCAGCAGTTTGACTAGCGGGAGGAACACCGGGGAGCTGTTTTTT CASSLTSGRNTGELFF TRBV28 TRBD2 NA TRBJ2-2
TGCAGCATCAGAAGGGAGGCGGAGACCCAGTACTTC CSIRREAETQYF TRBV29-1 NA NA TRBJ2-5
TGTGCCAGCACCCCCAAGGTTGGAGGGGGAGGGTATGGCTACACCTTC CASTPKVGGGGYGYTF TRBV6-6 NA NA TRBJ1-2
TGTGCCAGCAGCTTACAGACGGGGGAAAAACTGTTTTTT CASSLQTGEKLFF TRBV5-6 NA NA TRBJ1-4
TGCGCCAGCAGTGAGTGGAGGGGAAGAGACACTGAAGCTTTCTTT CASSEWRGRDTEAFF TRBV10-1 NA once TRBJ1-1
TGCAGTGCTAGTTCGGGGAGCCCCCTAGTCAAAAACATTCAGTACTTC CSASSGSPLVKNIQYF TRBV20-1 NA NA TRBJ2-4
TGTGCCAGCAGCCAATACACCGGGACTGAAGCTTTCTTT CASSQYTGTEAFF TRBV7-3 NA NA TRBJ1-1
TGCGCCAGCAGCTTGGAAGGGCAGGGGGTTGGCTACACCTTC CASSLEGQGVGYTF TRBV5-1 TRBD1 few TRBJ1-2
TGCGCCAGCAGCCGCGGTACAGGGGGCCTTGGAATATCCGGCTACACCTTC CASSRGTGGLGISGYTF TRBV4-1 TRBD1 NA TRBJ1-2
TGTGCCACCAGTGATGGGACAGGGGGCAGGGCCAAAAACATTCAGTACTTC CATSDGTGGRAKNIQYF TRBV24-1 TRBD1 NA TRBJ2-4
TGTGCCAGCAGCAACGGGGGGGCTGAGGCCTACGAGCAGTACTTC CASSNGGAEAYEQYF TRBV6-2/TRBV6-3 TRBD2 NA TRBJ2-7
TGTGCCAGCAGCTACCGACTAGCTCAAGAGACCCAGTACTTC CASSYRLAQETQYF TRBV7-2 TRBD2 NA TRBJ2-5
TGTGCCAGCAGTCCAGGACAGGGACATGGCTACACCTTC CASSPGQGHGYTF TRBV27 TRBD1 NA TRBJ1-2
TGTGCCAGCAGCGCAGGGTTTGGAGCTAGCACAGATACGCAGTATTTT CASSAGFGASTDTQYF TRBV7-3 NA NA TRBJ2-3
TGTGCCAGTAGTCCCCGGACAGGGGCTCCCTATGGCTACACCTTC CASSPRTGAPYGYTF TRBV19 TRBD1 NA TRBJ1-2
TGTGCCAGCAGTCCCCCGGACAGGGATAACGAGCAGTACTTC CASSPPDRDNEQYF TRBV27 TRBD1 NA TRBJ2-7
TGCGCCAGCAGTGAGCCTGCAAAATTTCCCGCAGATTCGAACACTGAAGCTTTCTTT CASSEPAKFPADSNTEAFF TRBV10-1 NA NA TRBJ1-1
TGTGCCAGCGCGGCGGGAGTCATCGGGGAGCTGTTTTTT CASAAGVIGELFF TRBV2 TRBD2 NA TRBJ2-2
TGTGCCAGCAGTGAACGAACAGGCGGTTCACCCCTCCACTTT CASSERTGGSPLHF TRBV6-4 NA few TRBJ1-6
TGTGCCAGCAGCTCCCTGGGAGATTCACCCCTCCACTTT CASSSLGDSPLHF TRBV7-9 NA NA TRBJ1-6
TGTGCCAGCTCTCCGTACAAGGAGTTCGCCGGGGAGCTGTTTTTT CASSPYKEFAGELFF TRBV7-2 NA NA TRBJ2-2
TGCGCCAGCAGCAGGACAGGGGTGGATGAGCAGTTCTTC CASSRTGVDEQFF TRBV5-1 TRBD1 NA TRBJ2-1
TGTGCCAGCAGTGAGAACAGGAATGGCTACACCTTC CASSENRNGYTF TRBV6-1 NA few TRBJ1-2
TGTGCCAGCGTCCCCAGGGGGTTGAACACTGAAGCTTTCTTT CASVPRGLNTEAFF TRBV6-5 TRBD1 NA TRBJ1-1
TGCGCCAGCAGCCAAGATCGGGGTCAGCCCCAGCATTTT CASSQDRGQPQHF TRBV4-1 NA NA TRBJ1-5
TGTGCCAGCGCCTCGGGGGGGAGAGGAAACACCATATATTTT CASASGGRGNTIYF TRBV28 NA few TRBJ1-3